One sample yielded the 16 T cell receptor beta chains listed below, sequenced in a study of T cell repertoires in cytomegalovirus infection. In TCRdb, the reads were re-called with MiXCR into one record per CDR3 protein. The sample carries about 830,000 distinct CDR3 sequences, about 30% recorded once. Antigens for these TCRs are unknown. Sequences were derived from cultured CD8+ T cells from PBMCs, sampled from culture after CMV antigen stimulation. These receptors all come from a human donor in good health (CMV status not recorded). Some clones in this sample may be carry-over from other donors' samples.

This sequence joins TRBV9 and TRBJ1-1; possibly TRBD1 for D (6 bases). Trimming pared 4 bases from V and 1 base from J, leaving 14 bases between. The CDR3 length is 15 residues. Germline assignment: CDR1 SGDLS and CDR2 YYNGEE. CDR3 sequence reads: CASSRPLGGNTEAFF. As DNA, the CDR3 is TGTGCCAGCAGCCGACCTTTAGGGGGGAACACTGAAGCTTTCTTT.

This clonotype has just a few counts. The chain is built from TRBV6-5 and TRBJ1-6; D might be TRBD1 (6 bases). From germline, CDR1 is MNHEY and CDR2 SVGAGI. This CDR3 has 18 residues. Trimming pared 0 bases from V and 0 bases from J, leaving 12 bases between. The CDR3 region is CASSYSLRGSSYNSPLHF. The CDR3, as DNA: TGTGCCAGCAGTTACTCCCTTAGGGGGAGCTCCTATAATTCACCCCTCCACTTT.

The table lists this clonotype with a few counts. The chain is built from TRBV5-1 and TRBJ1-2; D is possibly TRBD1 (6 bases). Germline V gives CDR1 SGHRS, CDR2 YFSETQ. Trimming stripped 4 bases from V and 6 bases from J, with 16 bases between. The CDR3 contains 14 residues. The CDR3 region has the DNA TGCGCCAGCAGCAAGACCGGGACAACCGATGGCTACACCTTC. Translated, it gives CASSKTGTTDGYTF.

V is TRBV12-3 or TRBV12-4 and J is TRBJ1-2; tentatively, D is TRBD1 (5 bases). The CDR3 runs 13 residues. Deletions cut 2 bases from V and 6 bases from J, with 10 bases between. CDR3 sequence (DNA): TGTGCCAGCAGTTTATCCAGGGAGGATGGCTACACCTTC. Translation gives CASSLSREDGYTF.

This chain connects TRBV6-5 to TRBJ2-7; D might be TRBD2 (5 bases). Germline V gene sequence: CDR1 MNHEY, CDR2 SVGAGI. This CDR3 comprises 13 residues. The germline V and J ends were trimmed by 2 bases and 5 bases, with 10 bases remaining between them. The CDR3 DNA reads as TGTGCCAGCAGTTACGGACTTCTGGACGAGCAGTACTTC. Residues: CASSYGLLDEQYF.

J is TRBJ2-7 and V is TRBV2; D is uncertain. CDR1 SNHLY and CDR2 FYNNEI come from the germline V gene. V lost 5 bases and J lost 4, with 27 bases in between. The CDR3 length is 18 residues. CDR3 loop: CASSLVPVALFHDYEQYF. CDR3 coding DNA: TGTGCCAGCAGTTTGGTCCCAGTAGCCCTTTTTCACGATTACGAGCAGTACTTC.

This clonotype has just one count. The chain's CDR3 is CASSFSGGTNTGELFF. The DNA for the CDR3 is TGTGCCAGCAGTTTTTCAGGGGGCACGAACACCGGGGAGCTGTTTTTT. The J gene is TRBJ2-2, the V gene TRBV12-3 or TRBV12-4, with TRBD1 identical over 8 bases. The CDR3 spans 16 residues. Trimming removed 3 bases from V and 0 bases from J; junction bases left unmatched: 3.

With respect to this clonotype: Since the CDR3 does not end with the conserved phenylalanine or tryptophan, this likely comes from a read error. Because the CDR3's place on the DNA is in doubt, the DNA is left out and the CDR3 is given as listed by TCRdb. The V gene is TRBV11-2, the J gene TRBJ1-2; the table names TRBD1, a call not compared with the DNA. The CDR3 extends over 11 residues, inclusive of both ends. Germline assignment: CDR1 SGHAT and CDR2 FQNNGV. CDR3 residues: CASKGGDDLNI.

This clonotype has more than one count but fewer than ten. This chain uses TRBV5-1 with TRBJ2-1; 8 nucleotides align to TRBD2. The ends lost 6 bases at V and 3 bases at J; junction bases unmatched: 5. Looked up from germline, CDR1 is SGHRS and CDR2 is YFSETQ. CDR3 length: 14 amino acids. CDR3 coding DNA: TGCGCCAGCACCCTTAGCGGGGTCTACAATGAGCAGTTCTTC. It is translated as CASTLSGVYNEQFF.

This clonotype showed up just a few times. CDR3 coding DNA: TGTGCCAGCAGTTTAAAGATAGGGGATGGCGAAAAACTGTTTTTT. It yields the protein CASSLKIGDGEKLFF. The chain carries TRBV27 and TRBJ1-4, with D perhaps matching TRBD1 (5 bases). V was clipped by 2 bases and J by 8 bases, with 15 bases between them. Germline CDR1 is MNHEY and CDR2 is SMNVEV (reference sequence). The CDR3 consists of 15 residues. Full variable domain (remainder filled in from reference TRBV27 and TRBJ1-4): EAQVTQNPRYLITVTGKKLTVTCSQNMNHEYMSWYRQDPGLGLRQIYYSMNVEVTDKGDVPEGYKVSRKEKRNFPLILESPSPNQTSLYFCASSLKIGDGEKLFFGSGTQLSVL.

The chain employs TRBV27 and TRBJ2-1; tentatively, D is TRBD2 (5 bases). From germline, CDR1 is MNHEY and CDR2 SMNVEV (reference sequence). The CDR3 consists of 12 residues. Trimming shortened V by 0 bases and J by 8 bases, and 5 bases separated the two germline ends. The CDR3 sequence is CASSLSRDEQFF. The CDR3, as DNA: TGTGCCAGCAGTTTATCGAGGGATGAGCAGTTCTTC.

The V and J genes are TRBV7-6 and TRBJ2-3, with 7 positions matching TRBD1. This CDR3 is built from 16 residues. V lost 4 bases, J lost 3 bases, and 10 bases stayed unmatched. CDR1 is SGHVS, CDR2 FNYEAQ, per germline. The CDR3 sequence is CASSSFPQGTTDTQYF. The CDR3 nucleotides are TGTGCCAGCAGCTCTTTCCCACAGGGGACAACAGATACGCAGTATTTT. Filled out from reference TRBV7-6 and TRBJ2-3, the complete variable domain reads GAGVSQSPRYKVTKRGQDVALRCDPISGHVSLYWYRQALGQGPEFLTYFNYEAQQDKSGLPNDRFSAERPEGSISTLTIQRTEQRDSAMYRCASSSFPQGTTDTQYFGPGTRLTVL.

The chain couples TRBV6-2 or TRBV6-3 to TRBJ1-5, with unresolved D. V lost 5 bases and J 5 bases, leaving 7 bases between the germline ends. The CDR3 loop spans 12 amino acids. Germline V lookup: CDR1 MNHEY, CDR2 SVGEGT. Written as DNA, the CDR3 is TGTGCCAGCAGTGGCTTTTATCAGCCCCAGCATTTT. Translation: CASSGFYQPQHF.

This clonotype was observed a few times. The chain has TRBV6-2 or TRBV6-3 and TRBJ2-1; TRBD2 matches 8 bases. Per germline, CDR1 MNHEY and CDR2 SVGEGT. With V trimmed by 7 bases and J by 4 bases, 6 bases remained unmatched. The CDR3 has 14 residues. CDR3 sequence (DNA): TGTGCCAGCACCGGGGGGGGACTATACAATGAGCAGTTCTTC. It codes for CASTGGGLYNEQFF.

This chain links TRBV4-3 with TRBJ2-3; perhaps TRBD2 as D (5 bases). Trimming removed 0 bases at V and 4 bases at J, with 17 bases between. The CDR3 runs 17 residues. CDR1 is LGHNA, CDR2 YSLEER, per germline. The CDR3 coding sequence is TGCGCCAGCAGCCAAGATGCGGTCTCCGGGAACCCAGATACGCAGTATTTT. Encoded protein: CASSQDAVSGNPDTQYF.

This clonotype was observed at least ten times. This chain joins TRBV7-6 and TRBJ2-5; possibly TRBD1 for D (6 bases). With 5 bases removed from V and 1 base from J, the gap between germline ends came to 11 bases. CDR1 is SGHVS, CDR2 FNYEAQ, per germline. This CDR3 comprises 14 residues. The DNA of the CDR3 is TGTGCCAGCAGCCCAGGGGTAACCCAAGAGACCCAGTACTTC. Translation gives CASSPGVTQETQYF.